These T cell receptor beta chains were read from a single sample in a study of T cell clones after liver transplantation. Clones were sequenced by immunoSEQ multiplex PCR, and TCRdb holds only the in-frame ones, with some missing. The repertoire holds about 80,000 clones, 70% to 85% seen once, with about 0.52% in the top ten. The sequencing used CD4+ T cells from blood, collected 45 to 46 months after liver transplant. Receptors were obtained from a human patient who received a liver transplant. Some of the T cells may derive from the graft donor. Both conserved end residues are part of each CDR3. Each record gives: J gene, clone size, D gene, V gene, CDR3 protein, CDR3 DNA. A D gene is named only where the DNA matches it firmly. A row's size may be missing; if present it is once, few, many or a size class.

J: TRBJ1-5; size: few; D: .; V: TRBV10-2; CDR3: CASSESDVSNQPQHF; DNA: TGCGCCAGCAGTGAGTCGGACGTTAGCAATCAGCCCCAGCATTTT
J: TRBJ1-2; size: .; D: .; V: TRBV7-3; CDR3: CASSSTGGADYTF; DNA: TGTGCCAGCAGTTCGACAGGAGGGGCGGACTACACCTTC
J: TRBJ2-1; size: .; D: TRBD2; V: TRBV19; CDR3: CASSIVAGVHEQFF; DNA: TGTGCCAGTAGTATTGTAGCGGGAGTTCATGAGCAGTTCTTC
J: TRBJ2-3; size: .; D: .; V: TRBV15; CDR3: CATSRGWGSSDTQYF; DNA: TGTGCCACCAGCAGAGGGTGGGGGAGTTCAGATACGCAGTATTTT
J: TRBJ1-2; size: .; D: .; V: TRBV6-1; CDR3: CASSASWNYGYTF; DNA: TGTGCCAGCAGCGCTTCCTGGAACTATGGCTACACCTTC
J: TRBJ1-5; size: .; D: .; V: TRBV7-9; CDR3: CASSAEGPQHF; DNA: TGTGCCAGCAGCGCAGAGGGGCCCCAGCATTTT
J: TRBJ1-2; size: .; D: TRBD1; V: TRBV7-2; CDR3: CASSSNTGVGGYTF; DNA: TGTGCCAGCAGCTCAAATACAGGGGTAGGGGGCTACACCTTC
J: TRBJ2-5; size: .; D: .; V: TRBV10-3; CDR3: CAISESSSGQETQYF; DNA: TGTGCCATCAGTGAGTCGAGTTCAGGCCAAGAGACCCAGTACTTC
J: TRBJ2-7; size: .; D: .; V: TRBV7-2; CDR3: CASSLGYQRTYEQYF; DNA: TGTGCCAGCAGCTTAGGGTACCAGCGAACCTACGAGCAGTACTTC
J: TRBJ2-3; size: .; D: TRBD1; V: TRBV19; CDR3: CASRELGTGKRSTDTQYF; DNA: TGTGCCAGTAGGGAATTAGGGACAGGGAAAAGGAGCACAGATACGCAGTATTTT
J: TRBJ2-3; size: .; D: TRBD2; V: TRBV7-2; CDR3: CASSSIGGASGYTDTQYF; DNA: TGTGCCAGCAGCTCCATAGGGGGGGCTAGCGGGTACACAGATACGCAGTATTTT
J: TRBJ2-7; size: .; D: TRBD1; V: TRBV7-9; CDR3: CASSFLTGGSPYEQYF; DNA: TGTGCCAGCAGCTTTTTGACAGGGGGGTCCCCCTACGAGCAGTACTTC
J: TRBJ1-4; size: .; D: TRBD1; V: TRBV28; CDR3: CASSTRTGGDEKLFF; DNA: TGTGCCAGCAGTACCCGGACAGGGGGGGATGAAAAACTGTTTTTT
J: TRBJ2-1; size: once; D: .; V: TRBV28; CDR3: CASSQIYNEQFF; DNA: TGTGCCAGCAGCCAGATATACAATGAGCAGTTCTTC
J: TRBJ2-1; size: .; D: .; V: TRBV4-3; CDR3: CASSQDWYNEQFF; DNA: TGCGCCAGCAGCCAAGATTGGTACAATGAGCAGTTCTTC
J: TRBJ2-1; size: once; D: TRBD2; V: TRBV7-6; CDR3: CASSLELAGSNEQFF; DNA: TGTGCCAGCAGCTTAGAACTAGCGGGAAGCAATGAGCAGTTCTTC
J: TRBJ2-1; size: .; D: TRBD2; V: TRBV19; CDR3: CASSIGLAGEVEQFF; DNA: TGTGCCAGTAGTATAGGGCTAGCGGGAGAGGTTGAGCAGTTCTTC
J: TRBJ2-3; size: .; D: TRBD2; V: TRBV2; CDR3: CASSEPGTSGSDTQYF; DNA: TGTGCCAGCAGTGAACCCGGGACTAGCGGATCAGATACGCAGTATTTT
J: TRBJ2-7; size: .; D: .; V: TRBV6-1; CDR3: CASSEDSSYEQYF; DNA: TGTGCCAGCAGTGAAGACAGCTCCTACGAGCAGTACTTC
J: TRBJ1-1; size: .; D: .; V: TRBV2; CDR3: CASRAAGSTEAFF; DNA: TGTGCCAGCAGGGCTGCGGGAAGCACTGAAGCTTTCTTT
J: TRBJ2-2; size: .; D: .; V: TRBV11-2; CDR3: CASSLGVAGAWTGELFF; DNA: TGTGCCAGCAGCTTAGGGGTTGCGGGGGCCTGGACCGGGGAGCTGTTTTTT
J: TRBJ1-4; size: few; D: .; V: TRBV28; CDR3: CASRRDTSVPTNEKLFF; DNA: TGTGCCAGCAGAAGGGACACCTCCGTCCCAACTAATGAAAAACTGTTTTTT
J: TRBJ2-7; size: .; D: TRBD2; V: TRBV14; CDR3: CASSQLGLAGAYEQYF; DNA: TGTGCCAGCAGCCAACTTGGACTAGCGGGGGCCTACGAGCAGTACTTC
J: TRBJ1-1; size: .; D: TRBD1; V: TRBV6-5; CDR3: CASSYTRTGTNTEAFF; DNA: TGTGCCAGCAGTTACACCCGGACAGGGACCAACACTGAAGCTTTCTTT
J: TRBJ1-5; size: .; D: .; V: TRBV6-6; CDR3: CASSYPDRNQPQHF; DNA: TGTGCCAGCAGTTACCCCGACCGCAATCAGCCCCAGCATTTT
J: TRBJ2-7; size: .; D: .; V: TRBV28; CDR3: CASSQAYEQYF; DNA: TGTGCCAGCAGCCAGGCCTACGAGCAGTACTTC
J: TRBJ2-3; size: .; D: TRBD1; V: TRBV5-1; CDR3: CASSFQGAADTQYF; DNA: TGCGCCAGCAGCTTCCAGGGGGCAGCAGATACGCAGTATTTT
J: TRBJ1-1; size: .; D: .; V: TRBV10-3; CDR3: CAISERNTEAFF; DNA: TGTGCCATCAGTGAGAGGAACACTGAAGCTTTCTTT
J: TRBJ1-1; size: .; D: TRBD1; V: TRBV28; CDR3: CASKGGGTGIFQNTEAFF; DNA: TGTGCCAGCAAAGGGGGGGGGACAGGGATCTTTCAGAACACTGAAGCTTTCTTT
J: TRBJ1-2; size: .; D: .; V: TRBV28; CDR3: CASSFGGSYGYTF; DNA: TGTGCCAGCAGTTTTGGGGGGAGCTATGGCTACACCTTC
J: TRBJ2-1; size: .; D: TRBD2; V: TRBV30; CDR3: CAWSESSGSIHEQFF; DNA: TGTGCCTGGAGTGAGTCTAGCGGGAGTATCCATGAGCAGTTCTTC
J: TRBJ2-5; size: .; D: TRBD2; V: TRBV11-2; CDR3: CASSLGGLAGYAETQYF; DNA: TGTGCCAGCAGCTTAGGAGGACTAGCGGGATATGCGGAGACCCAGTACTTC
J: TRBJ2-6; size: .; D: .; V: TRBV21-1; CDR3: CASSKAGRIRSGANVLTF; DNA: TGTGCCAGCAGCAAAGCGGGCAGGATCCGATCCGGGGCCAACGTCCTGACTTTC
J: TRBJ2-2; size: .; D: .; V: TRBV7-3; CDR3: CASSPYRVTRNTGELFF; DNA: TGTGCCAGCAGCCCTTACAGGGTTACTAGGAACACCGGGGAGCTGTTTTTT
J: TRBJ2-5; size: .; D: .; V: TRBV5-4; CDR3: CASSLASQETQYF; DNA: TGTGCCAGCAGCTTGGCGTCCCAAGAGACCCAGTACTTC
J: TRBJ2-7; size: .; D: .; V: TRBV6-5; CDR3: CASSYGTRSYEQYF; DNA: TGTGCCAGCAGTTACGGGACAAGGTCCTACGAGCAGTACTTC
J: TRBJ1-1; size: .; D: .; V: TRBV5-1; CDR3: CASSLESATEAFF; DNA: TGCGCCAGCAGCTTGGAATCGGCCACTGAAGCTTTCTTT
J: TRBJ1-2; size: few; D: TRBD1; V: TRBV7-2; CDR3: CASSPGQGTYGYTF; DNA: TGTGCCAGCAGCCCGGGACAGGGGACCTATGGCTACACCTTC
J: TRBJ2-5; size: few; D: .; V: TRBV10-3; CDR3: CAISEGGRRPQETQYF; DNA: TGTGCCATCAGTGAGGGAGGTAGAAGGCCCCAAGAGACCCAGTACTTC
J: TRBJ1-1; size: .; D: .; V: TRBV6-5; CDR3: CASTATNTEAFF; DNA: TGTGCCAGCACTGCTACAAACACTGAAGCTTTCTTT
J: TRBJ2-7; size: .; D: TRBD1; V: TRBV5-1; CDR3: CASSLGAGGGYEQYF; DNA: TGCGCCAGCAGCTTGGGGGCAGGGGGCGGGTACGAGCAGTACTTC
J: TRBJ1-5; size: .; D: .; V: TRBV6-1; CDR3: CASRDIPQPQHF; DNA: TGTGCCAGCAGAGACATCCCACAGCCCCAGCATTTT
J: TRBJ2-4; size: few; D: TRBD2; V: TRBV4-2; CDR3: CASSQGTSGRLNIQYF; DNA: TGTGCCAGCAGCCAAGGGACTAGCGGGAGGTTAAACATTCAGTACTTC
J: TRBJ2-1; size: .; D: TRBD2; V: TRBV27; CDR3: CASTPRRLAGGNEQFF; DNA: TGTGCCAGCACCCCCCGGAGACTAGCGGGGGGGAATGAGCAGTTCTTC
J: TRBJ1-1; size: .; D: .; V: TRBV9; CDR3: CASSVATSGSNTEAFF; DNA: TGTGCCAGCAGCGTAGCTACGTCAGGGTCGAACACTGAAGCTTTCTTT
J: TRBJ2-3; size: .; D: .; V: TRBV9; CDR3: CASSVLGDTQYF; DNA: TGTGCCAGCAGCGTACTTGGAGATACGCAGTATTTT
J: TRBJ2-3; size: .; D: .; V: TRBV18; CDR3: CASSPGVVGIDTQYF; DNA: TGTGCCAGCTCCCCTGGAGTGGTTGGAATAGATACGCAGTATTTT
J: TRBJ1-1; size: .; D: .; V: TRBV19; CDR3: CATRNLWGRSTEAFF; DNA: TGTGCCACCCGGAATCTTTGGGGGCGAAGCACTGAAGCTTTCTTT